This entry lists 20 T cell receptor beta chains sequenced from one sample in a study of cytomegalovirus exposure and HLA in healthy donors. PCR was performed using 60 Vbeta and 13 Jbeta primers. The data were produced by immunoSEQ multiplex PCR, yet TCRdb's version contains in-frame clones alone and is incomplete. The sample lists around 120,000 clones, around 73% occurring once. The sequencing sample was made of PBMCs. The receptors here all came from a woman aged 40 to 49 in good health and CMV-seropositive.

V usage is TRBV7-8 and J usage is TRBJ1-1; D is possibly TRBD1 (6 bases). Trimming stripped 4 bases from V and 1 base from J, with 10 bases between. Germline CDR1 reads SGHVS; CDR2 reads FQNEAQ. The CDR3 consists of 14 residues. The DNA for the CDR3 is TGTGCCAGCAGCTGGGGACACACGAACACTGAAGCTTTCTTT. As protein: CASSWGHTNTEAFF.

This clone was seen a handful of times. The V gene is TRBV7-2, the J gene TRBJ2-7; weak D call: TRBD2 (6 bases). V dropped 6 bases and J dropped 3 bases, with 15 bases sitting between them. Per germline, CDR1 SGHTA and CDR2 FQGNSA. The CDR3 is 14 residues long. In DNA form, the CDR3 reads TGTGCCAGCAGTCTAACCGGGGGAGGCTACGAGCAGTACTTC. It codes for CASSLTGGGYEQYF.

The chain uses TRBV5-4 and TRBJ2-3; D remains unclear. The CDR3 contains 16 residues. The ends were cut back, 0 bases at V and 1 base at J, with 12 bases in the middle. The germline V gene encodes CDR1 SGHNT and CDR2 YYREEE (reference sequence). The CDR3 region is CASSLANDGGTDTQYF. The CDR3 bases are TGTGCCAGCAGCTTGGCCAACGACGGAGGCACAGATACGCAGTATTTT.

This clone was counted only a few times. The chain is built from TRBV7-2 and TRBJ2-3; no definite D call. Trimming pared 4 bases from V and 7 bases from J, leaving 12 bases between. The length of the CDR3 is 13 residues. Germline V gene data show CDR1 as SGHTA and CDR2 as FQGNSA. CDR3 sequence reads: CASSSLISNTQYF. The CDR3, as DNA: TGTGCCAGCAGCTCGCTAATCTCAAATACGCAGTATTTT.

The CDR3 bases are TGCGCCAGCAGCCAAGACCCCAGCCGGGGGGGCAGGAATGAGCAGTTCTTC. Amino acids: CASSQDPSRGGRNEQFF. The chain employs TRBV4-3 and TRBJ2-1; TRBD2 aligns across 8 bases. V dropped 0 bases and J dropped 7; count of bases not matched to a gene: 11. CDR3 size: 17 residues. Germline CDR1 is LGHNA and CDR2 is YSLEER.

The chain links TRBV9 to TRBJ1-4; TRBD1 agrees at 8 bases. CDR3 length equals 16 residues. CDR1 and CDR2 from the germline V gene are SGDLS and YYNGEE. The junction had 12 bases not matched to a gene; V was cut back by 4 bases and J by 7 bases. CDR3 loop: CASSPSSGQGGEKLFF. CDR3 in DNA: TGTGCCAGCAGCCCGAGCAGTGGACAGGGTGGTGAAAAACTGTTTTTT.

This chain links TRBV5-6 with TRBJ2-1, with a possible D match to TRBD1 (6 bases). V lost 0 bases and J 2 bases, leaving 12 bases between the germline ends. Germline assignment: CDR1 SGHDT and CDR2 YYEEEE. The CDR3 runs to 16 residues. CDR3 sequence: CASSLGAGAPYNEQFF. CDR3 in DNA: TGTGCCAGCAGCTTGGGGGCAGGGGCCCCCTACAATGAGCAGTTCTTC. The variable domain in full, with the rest retrieved from reference TRBV5-6 and TRBJ2-1, is DAGVTQSPTHLIKTRGQQVTLRCSPKSGHDTVSWYQQALGQGPQFIFQYYEEEERQRGNFPDRFSGHQFPNYSSELNVNALLLGDSALYLCASSLGAGAPYNEQFFGPGTRLTVL.

V is TRBV29-1 and J is TRBJ1-1; D possibly corresponds to TRBD1 (6 bases). The CDR3 length is 13 residues. Between the trimmed V and J ends, which lost 4 bases and 5 bases, there was a span of 14 bases. Germline-derived CDR1 and CDR2 are SQVTM and ANQGSEA. CDR3 region: CSVVGGAGTEAFF. The CDR3 DNA sequence: TGCAGCGTTGTAGGGGGGGCGGGTACTGAAGCTTTCTTT.

This clone showed up just a few times. The chain joins TRBV9 to TRBJ2-7; 11 bases agree with TRBD2. After removal of 4 bases from V and 1 base from J, the junction contained 4 bases not matched to a gene. There are 15 residues in the CDR3. The germline V gene has CDR1 SGDLS and CDR2 YYNGEE. The CDR3 loop reads CASSISGGASYEQYF. The DNA for the CDR3 is TGTGCCAGCAGCATTAGCGGGGGGGCTTCCTACGAGCAGTACTTC.

This chain links TRBV6-5 with TRBJ2-1; possibly TRBD2 for D (5 bases). The V and J ends lost 6 bases and 0 bases respectively, with 12 bases between them. CDR1 is MNHEY and CDR2 is SVGAGI in the germline V gene. The CDR3 consists of 15 residues. This CDR3 reads CASREAMSSYNEQFF. DNA of the CDR3: TGTGCCAGCAGGGAGGCCATGAGCTCCTACAATGAGCAGTTCTTC.

The chain uses TRBV11-1 and TRBJ2-2; D unresolved. The CDR3 spans 14 residues. V lost 5 bases, J lost 2 bases, and 9 bases lay in between. Germline loops: CDR1 SGHAT, CDR2 FQDESV (reference sequence). CDR3 amino acids: CASSVDSNTGELFF. CDR3 coding DNA: TGTGCCAGCAGCGTAGACTCTAACACCGGGGAGCTGTTTTTT.

This clone was seen only a few times. J is TRBJ1-3 and V is TRBV6-1; the D gene is possibly TRBD1 (6 bases). Trimming took 0 bases from V and 2 from J, leaving 11 bases between them. The CDR3 is 16 residues long. Germline lookup yields CDR1 MNHNS and CDR2 SASEGT. This chain's CDR3 is CASSEALPGAGNTIYF. In DNA, the CDR3 is TGTGCCAGCAGTGAAGCGCTTCCAGGGGCTGGAAACACCATATATTTT.

This clone occurred a few times. V gene TRBV6-5 combines with J gene TRBJ2-1; no clear D gene. In germline, CDR1 is MNHEY, CDR2 SVGAGI. The CDR3 covers 13 residues. The germline V and J ends were trimmed by 8 bases and 7 bases, with 15 bases remaining between them. The CDR3 DNA is TGTGCCAGCGCATCTCCTGCCGGGAATGAGCAGTTCTTC. It yields the protein CASASPAGNEQFF.

This chain joins TRBV9 and TRBJ2-3; D is perhaps TRBD2 (6 bases). The CDR3 is 15 residues long. V lost 0 bases and J lost 2, with 10 bases in between. Germline V gene data show CDR1 as SGDLS and CDR2 as YYNGEE. In DNA form, the CDR3 reads TGTGCCAGCAGCGTAGCTGGGGGGAACACAGATACGCAGTATTTT. Its protein product is CASSVAGGNTDTQYF.

The chain carries TRBV25-1 and TRBJ1-1, with 7 bases fitting TRBD1. The CDR3 length is 15 residues. Looked up from germline, CDR1 is MGHDK and CDR2 is SYGVNS. With 3 bases clipped from V and 4 bases from J, the junction kept 8 bases outside the gene matches. This CDR3 is CASSEASGGVTEAFF. CDR3 nucleotide sequence: TGTGCCAGCAGTGAGGCGTCAGGGGGAGTCACTGAAGCTTTCTTT.

The rearrangement joins TRBV10-3 to TRBJ1-4; D not certain. CDR3 size: 13 residues. The V end was cut by 3 bases, the J end by 7 bases, with 9 bases between. Germline-derived CDR1 and CDR2 are ENHRY and SYGVKD. This CDR3 reads CAISDQRREKLFF. The CDR3 region has the DNA TGTGCCATCAGTGACCAGCGGCGTGAAAAACTGTTTTTT.

This clone was detected a few times. This sequence joins TRBV7-3 and TRBJ1-1; D remains ambiguous. The CDR3 totals 11 residues. CDR1 is SGHTA and CDR2 is FQGTGA in the germline V gene. The V gene lost 6 bases and the J gene lost 5 bases, with 7 bases spanning the gap. The CDR3 bases are TGTGCCAGCAGGACTCAGACTGAAGCTTTCTTT. As protein: CASRTQTEAFF. Drawing the rest from reference TRBV7-3 and TRBJ1-1, the complete variable domain is GAGVSQTPSNKVTEKGKYVELRCDPISGHTALYWYRQSLGQGPEFLIYFQGTGAADDSGLPNDRFFAVRPEGSVSTLKIQRTERGDSAVYLCASRTQTEAFFGQGTRLTVV.

This clone was seen a handful of times. As DNA, the CDR3 is TGTGCCAGCAGTTTAAAGGAGTCCTATGGCTACACCTTC. Its translation is CASSLKESYGYTF. The rearrangement links TRBV28 to TRBJ1-2, with unresolved D. This CDR3 has 13 residues. V lost 2 bases, J lost 4 bases, and 8 bases lay in between. The germline V gene has CDR1 MDHEN and CDR2 SYDVKM.

Worth noting for this clone: Within the sample, other DNA sequences also encode this same CDR3. The CDR3 reads CATREGGYEQYF. The CDR3 DNA reads as TGTGCCACGCGCGAAGGGGGTTACGAGCAGTACTTC. The genes are TRBV6-5 and TRBJ2-7; a weak D match, TRBD1 (6 bases). Germline CDR1 and CDR2: MNHEY and SVGAGI. The germline V and J ends were trimmed by 10 bases and 4 bases, with 14 bases remaining between them. The CDR3 spans 12 residues.

The chain carries TRBV19 and TRBJ1-1; possibly TRBD1 for D (5 bases). The germline gives CDR1 LNHDA, CDR2 SQIVND (reference sequence). V shed 7 bases and J shed 3 bases, with 12 bases lying between them. The CDR3 contains 13 residues. As DNA, the CDR3 is TGTGCCAGTATTTCAGGGTTGGACACTGAAGCTTTCTTT. The encoded protein is CASISGLDTEAFF.